This TCR beta chain was sequenced for a study of CD8 T cells in ankylosing spondylitis. Study-wide findings and caveats: What seemed typical of ankylosing spondylitis blood was a TCR beta motif built from roughly eight highly homologous variants. Disease-associated clones were reportedly significantly overrepresented in matched ankylosing spondylitis synovial fluid.

On this clonotype: The antigen is not known.

TCRdb independently ran MiXCR on the 5' RACE reads; one entry per CDR3 protein. This repertoire shows under 850,000 distinct CDR3 sequences, over 15% found once; its top ten account for about 19%. What was sequenced was blood, either unsorted or a sorted T cell fraction (not recorded which). The clonotype was recovered from a male donor with ankylosing spondylitis.

The CDR3 nucleotides read TGTGCCAGCAGCTTAGATAGGGGCGCGCCTGGGCACACCATATATTTT. Translated: CASSLDRGAPGHTIYF. The chain carries TRBV7-2 and TRBJ1-3, with D possibly being TRBD1 (5 bases). Between the trimmed V and J ends, which lost 1 base and 8 bases, there was a span of 18 bases. The CDR3 sequence is 16 residues long. CDR1 is SGHTA and CDR2 is FQGNSA in the germline V gene.